This TCR beta chain was retrieved from a study of blood T cell repertoires in COVID-19. Study background: The samples span acute and convalescent COVID-19 from the United States, Italy and Spain.

TCRdb's table, derived via immunoSEQ multiplex PCR, lists solely in-frame clones and lacks some. The sample yields 380,000 or so clones, about 86% seen once. The CDR3 has 11 residues. V lost 1 base to trimming and J lost 15 bases; unmatched junction nucleotides: 3. Germline-derived CDR1 and CDR2 are SGHNT and YENEEA. The V call is TRBV11-3, the J call TRBJ2-3; 8 nucleotides agree with TRBD1. The sample taken for sequencing was peripheral blood. The clonotype was recovered from a woman aged 60-75 years with COVID-19, enrolled during active disease. The CDR3 is CASSLGTGIYF. The CDR3 DNA reads TGTGCCAGCAGCTTAGGGACAGGGATTTATTTT.